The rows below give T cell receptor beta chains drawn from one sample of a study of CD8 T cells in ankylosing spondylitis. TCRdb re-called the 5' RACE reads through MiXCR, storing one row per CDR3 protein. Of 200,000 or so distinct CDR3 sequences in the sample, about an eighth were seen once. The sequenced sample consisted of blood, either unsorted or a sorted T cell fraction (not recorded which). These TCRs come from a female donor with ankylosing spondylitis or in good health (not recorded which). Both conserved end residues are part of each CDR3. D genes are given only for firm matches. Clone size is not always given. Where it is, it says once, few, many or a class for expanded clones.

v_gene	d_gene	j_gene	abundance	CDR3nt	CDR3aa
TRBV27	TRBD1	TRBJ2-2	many	TGTGCCAGCCGGGACAGGGCTTACACCGGGGAGCTGTTTTTT	CASRDRAYTGELFF
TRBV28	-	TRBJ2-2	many	TGTGCCAGCAGTTTCCGGGCCGCCGGGGAGCTGTTTTTT	CASSFRAAGELFF
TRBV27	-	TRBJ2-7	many	TGTGCCAGCAGTTTATCGCTCCGAACCGAGCAGTACTTC	CASSLSLRTEQYF
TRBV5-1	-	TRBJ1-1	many	TGCGCCAGCAGCTTCGGACCACAGGGTACTCAAGCTTTCTTT	CASSFGPQGTQAFF
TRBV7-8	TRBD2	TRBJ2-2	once	TGTGCCAGCAGCGGGTCTAGCGGCGGGCTTCTCACGAACACCGGGGAGCTGTTTTTT	CASSGSSGGLLTNTGELFF
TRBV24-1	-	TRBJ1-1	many	TGTGCCACCAGAGCACACAAAAATCCGTCTGAAGCTTTCTTT	CATRAHKNPSEAFF
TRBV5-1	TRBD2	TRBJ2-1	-	TGCGCCAGCAGCTTGGCACTAGCGGGAGTCGCGGAGCAGTTCTTC	CASSLALAGVAEQFF
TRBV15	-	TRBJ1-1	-	TGTGCCACCAGCAGAGATGCGGCGAACACTGAAGCTTTCTTT	CATSRDAANTEAFF
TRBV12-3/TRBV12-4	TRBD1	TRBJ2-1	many	TGTGCCAGCAGGTCAGGGGGTTATGAGCAGTTCTTC	CASRSGGYEQFF
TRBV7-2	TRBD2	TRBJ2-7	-	TGTGCCGGCAGCTCTAGAGCGGGAGGCTCCTACGAGCAGTACTTC	CAGSSRAGGSYEQYF
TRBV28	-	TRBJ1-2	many	TGTGCCACTCCCCGCGGGGACTATGGCTACACCTTC	CATPRGDYGYTF
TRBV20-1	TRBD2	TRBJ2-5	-	TGCAGTGCTAAAACTAGCGGGAGGTTGGGTGAGACCCAGTACTTC	CSAKTSGRLGETQYF
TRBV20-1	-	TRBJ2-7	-	TGCAGTGCTCCAAGGCAGGGTTCCTACGAGCAGTACTTC	CSAPRQGSYEQYF
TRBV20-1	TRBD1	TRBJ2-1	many	TGCAGTGCTAGTGGAGGGACAGGGGTGGGGTGGAATGAGCAGTTCTTC	CSASGGTGVGWNEQFF
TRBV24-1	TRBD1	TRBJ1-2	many	TGTGCCACCAGTGATTCCCGGGACAGGGGAAGAGTCTATGGCTACACCTTC	CATSDSRDRGRVYGYTF
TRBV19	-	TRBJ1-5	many	TGTGCCAGTACGGACAGTCATACTCAGCCCCAGCATTTT	CASTDSHTQPQHF
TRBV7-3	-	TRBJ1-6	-	TGTGCCAGCAGCCGATGGGCAGGGGATTCACCCCTCCACTTT	CASSRWAGDSPLHF
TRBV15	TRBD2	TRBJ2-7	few	TGTGCCACCAGCAGAAGGGCGGGGGCCTACGAGCAGTACTTC	CATSRRAGAYEQYF
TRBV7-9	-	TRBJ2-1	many	TGTGCCAGCAGCAGCCTAGCTTTGTTCGATGAGCAGTTCTTC	CASSSLALFDEQFF
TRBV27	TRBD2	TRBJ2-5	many	TGTGCCAGCAGTTTAATAAGCGGGGACCAAGAGACCCAGTACTTC	CASSLISGDQETQYF
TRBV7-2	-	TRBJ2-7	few	TGTGCCAGCCAGAAGGAAGGGGGAGGGCCCTACGAGCAGTACTTC	CASQKEGGGPYEQYF
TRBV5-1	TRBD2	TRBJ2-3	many	TGCGCCAGCAGCAGGACTAGTTCAACAGATACGCAGTATTTT	CASSRTSSTDTQYF
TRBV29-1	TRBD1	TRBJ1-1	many	TGCAGCGTTGGGGCAGGGGGTGAAGCTTTCTTT	CSVGAGGEAFF
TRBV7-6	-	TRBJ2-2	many	TGTGCCAGCAGCCCCCAAGCCCTCCATGGCGGGGAGCTGTTTTTT	CASSPQALHGGELFF
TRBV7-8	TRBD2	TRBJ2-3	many	TGTGCCAGCAGCTTAGGGTTTGGCGGGAGGGCCCAACAAGATACGCAGTATTTT	CASSLGFGGRAQQDTQYF
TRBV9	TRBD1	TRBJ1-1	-	TGTGCCAGCAGCTCTACGGGACAGGGTTTAACTGAAGCTTTCTTT	CASSSTGQGLTEAFF
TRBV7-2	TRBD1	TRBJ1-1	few	TGTGCCAGCAGCTTAGGCAGGGGGCGCAGGATGAACACTGAAGCTTTCTTT	CASSLGRGRRMNTEAFF
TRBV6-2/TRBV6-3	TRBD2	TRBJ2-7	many	TGTGCCAGCAGTAAAATCGGGACTAGCGGGAGCTACGAGCAGTACTTC	CASSKIGTSGSYEQYF
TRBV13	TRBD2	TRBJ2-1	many	TGTGCCAGCAGCTTAGGCTCTAGCGGGAGGGCCATAAGTGAGCAGTTCTTC	CASSLGSSGRAISEQFF
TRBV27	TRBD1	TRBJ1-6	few	TGTGCCAGCAGTCCAGGACAGGGCTCACCCCTCCACTTT	CASSPGQGSPLHF
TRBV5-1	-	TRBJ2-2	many	TGCGCCAGCAGCTTGGTACGGGGGCAGAACACCGGGGAGCTGTTTTTT	CASSLVRGQNTGELFF
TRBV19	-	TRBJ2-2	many	TGTGCCAGTAGCGCAGGAGCGAACACCGGGGAGCTGTTTTTT	CASSAGANTGELFF
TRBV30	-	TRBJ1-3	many	TGTGCCTGGACTTCATACGTCTCTGGAAACACCATATATTTT	CAWTSYVSGNTIYF